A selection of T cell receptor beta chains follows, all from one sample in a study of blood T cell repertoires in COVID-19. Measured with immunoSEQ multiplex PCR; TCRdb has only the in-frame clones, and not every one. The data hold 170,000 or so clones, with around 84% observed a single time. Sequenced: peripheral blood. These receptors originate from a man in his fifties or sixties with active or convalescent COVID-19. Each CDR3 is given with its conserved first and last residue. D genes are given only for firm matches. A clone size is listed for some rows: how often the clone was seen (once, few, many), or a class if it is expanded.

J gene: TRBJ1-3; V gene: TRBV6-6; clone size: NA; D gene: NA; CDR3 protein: CASSWTAGNTIYF; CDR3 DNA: TGTGCCAGCAGTTGGACAGCCGGAAACACCATATATTTT
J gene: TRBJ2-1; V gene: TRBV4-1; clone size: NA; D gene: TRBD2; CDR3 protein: CASSQDNRPGGVLFNEQFF; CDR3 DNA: TGCGCCAGCAGCCAAGATAATCGACCGGGAGGGGTTCTATTCAATGAGCAGTTCTTC
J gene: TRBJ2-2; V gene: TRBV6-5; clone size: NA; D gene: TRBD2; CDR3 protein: CASKREGTLGELFF; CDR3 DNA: TGTGCCAGCAAACGGGAGGGTACTTTAGGGGAGCTGTTTTTT
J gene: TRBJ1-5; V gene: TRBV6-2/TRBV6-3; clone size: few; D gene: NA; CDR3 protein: CASSRGWPMSNQPQHF; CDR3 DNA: TGTGCCAGCAGCCGCGGGTGGCCCATGAGCAATCAGCCCCAGCATTTT
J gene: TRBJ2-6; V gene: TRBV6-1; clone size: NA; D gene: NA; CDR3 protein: CASSDVGGAGGANVLTF; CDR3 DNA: TGTGCCAGCAGTGACGTCGGAGGGGCTGGTGGGGCCAACGTCCTGACTTTC
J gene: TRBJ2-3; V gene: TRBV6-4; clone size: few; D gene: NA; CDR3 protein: CANLRSPVLSDTQYF; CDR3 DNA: TGTGCCAACCTTCGGAGTCCCGTCCTCTCAGATACGCAGTATTTT
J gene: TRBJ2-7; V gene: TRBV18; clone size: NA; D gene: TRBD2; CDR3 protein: CASSPLDPGGEQYF; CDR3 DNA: TGTGCCAGCTCACCGCTAGACCCGGGGGGCGAGCAGTACTTC
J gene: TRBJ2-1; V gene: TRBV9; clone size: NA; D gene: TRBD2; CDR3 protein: CASSGWTSGRGEQFF; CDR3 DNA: TGTGCCAGCAGCGGATGGACTAGCGGGAGGGGGGAGCAGTTCTTC
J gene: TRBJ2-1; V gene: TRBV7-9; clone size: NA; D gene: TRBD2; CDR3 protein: CASSLGGRESEQFF; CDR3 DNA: TGTGCCAGCAGCTTAGGGGGGAGGGAGAGTGAGCAGTTCTTC
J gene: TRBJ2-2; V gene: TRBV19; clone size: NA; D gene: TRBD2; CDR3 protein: CASSITSGTGELFF; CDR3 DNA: TGTGCCAGTAGTATTACTAGCGGGACCGGGGAGCTGTTTTTT
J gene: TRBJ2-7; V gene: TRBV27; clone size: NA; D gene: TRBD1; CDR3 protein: CASTLTGSSYEQYF; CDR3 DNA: TGTGCCAGCACCCTGACAGGGAGCAGCTACGAGCAGTACTTC
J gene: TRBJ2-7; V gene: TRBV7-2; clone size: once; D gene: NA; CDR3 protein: CASSLGLVDYEQYF; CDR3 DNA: TGTGCCAGCAGCTTAGGGCTTGTTGACTACGAGCAGTACTTC
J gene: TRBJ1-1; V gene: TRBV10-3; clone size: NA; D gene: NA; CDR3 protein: CAISGLRGSAEAFF; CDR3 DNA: TGTGCCATCAGTGGGCTGCGGGGGTCGGCTGAAGCTTTCTTT